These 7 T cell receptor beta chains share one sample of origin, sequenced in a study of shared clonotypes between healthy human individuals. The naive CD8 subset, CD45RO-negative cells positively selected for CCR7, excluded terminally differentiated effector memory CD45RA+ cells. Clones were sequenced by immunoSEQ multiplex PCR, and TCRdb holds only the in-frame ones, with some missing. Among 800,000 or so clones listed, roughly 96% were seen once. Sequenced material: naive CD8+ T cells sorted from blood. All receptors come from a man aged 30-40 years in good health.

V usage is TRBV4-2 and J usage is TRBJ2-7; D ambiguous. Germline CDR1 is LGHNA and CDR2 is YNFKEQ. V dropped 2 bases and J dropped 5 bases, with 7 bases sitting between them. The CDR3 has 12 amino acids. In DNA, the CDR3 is TGTGCCAGCAGCCAAACGACCGACGAGCAGTACTTC. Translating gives CASSQTTDEQYF.

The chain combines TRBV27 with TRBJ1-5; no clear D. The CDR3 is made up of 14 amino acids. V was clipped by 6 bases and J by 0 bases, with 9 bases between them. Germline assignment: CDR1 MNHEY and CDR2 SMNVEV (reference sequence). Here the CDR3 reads CASRQAHSNQPQHF. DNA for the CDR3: TGTGCCAGCAGGCAAGCCCATAGCAATCAGCCCCAGCATTTT.

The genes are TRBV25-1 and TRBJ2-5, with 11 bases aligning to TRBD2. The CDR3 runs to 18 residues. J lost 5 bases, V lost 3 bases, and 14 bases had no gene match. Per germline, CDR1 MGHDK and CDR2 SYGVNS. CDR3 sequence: CASSEVLAGEAFRETQYF. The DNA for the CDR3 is TGTGCCAGCAGTGAGGTACTAGCGGGAGAGGCTTTTAGGGAGACCCAGTACTTC.

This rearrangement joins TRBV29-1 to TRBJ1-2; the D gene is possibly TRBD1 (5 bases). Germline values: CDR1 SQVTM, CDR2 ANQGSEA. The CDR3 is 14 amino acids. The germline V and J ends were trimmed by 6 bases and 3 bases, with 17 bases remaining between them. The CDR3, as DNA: TGCAGCGTACTCACCGTGGGGGTTTACTATGGCTACACCTTC. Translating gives CSVLTVGVYYGYTF. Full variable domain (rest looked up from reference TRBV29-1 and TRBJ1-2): SAVISQKPSRDICQRGTSLTIQCQVDSQVTMMFWYRQQPGQSLTLIATANQGSEATYESGFVIDKFPISRPNLTFSTLTVSNMSPEDSSIYLCSVLTVGVYYGYTFGSGTRLTVV.

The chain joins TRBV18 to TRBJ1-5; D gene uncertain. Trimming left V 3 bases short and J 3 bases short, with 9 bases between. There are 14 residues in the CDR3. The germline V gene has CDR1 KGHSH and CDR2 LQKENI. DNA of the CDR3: TGTGCCAGCTCACCCGGTAGAGACAATCAGCCCCAGCATTTT. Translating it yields CASSPGRDNQPQHF.

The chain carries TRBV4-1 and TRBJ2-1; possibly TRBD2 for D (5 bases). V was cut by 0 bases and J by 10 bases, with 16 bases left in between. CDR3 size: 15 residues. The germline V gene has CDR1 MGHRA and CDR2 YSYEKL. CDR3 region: CASSQEDSVGREQFF. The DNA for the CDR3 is TGCGCCAGCAGCCAAGAGGACTCGGTGGGTCGGGAGCAGTTCTTC.

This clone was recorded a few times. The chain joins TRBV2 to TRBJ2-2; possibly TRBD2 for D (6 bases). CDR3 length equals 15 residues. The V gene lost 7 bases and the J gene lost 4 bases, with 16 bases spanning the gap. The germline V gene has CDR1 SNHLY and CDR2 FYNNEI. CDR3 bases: TGTGCCAGCATAGGTGTCGGGAGTACCACCGGGGAGCTGTTTTTT. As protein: CASIGVGSTTGELFF. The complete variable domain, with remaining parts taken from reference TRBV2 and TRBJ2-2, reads EPEVTQTPSHQVTQMGQEVILRCVPISNHLYFYWYRQILGQKVEFLVSFYNNEISEKSEIFDDQFSVERPDGSNFTLKIRSTKLEDSAMYFCASIGVGSTTGELFFGEGSRLTVL.